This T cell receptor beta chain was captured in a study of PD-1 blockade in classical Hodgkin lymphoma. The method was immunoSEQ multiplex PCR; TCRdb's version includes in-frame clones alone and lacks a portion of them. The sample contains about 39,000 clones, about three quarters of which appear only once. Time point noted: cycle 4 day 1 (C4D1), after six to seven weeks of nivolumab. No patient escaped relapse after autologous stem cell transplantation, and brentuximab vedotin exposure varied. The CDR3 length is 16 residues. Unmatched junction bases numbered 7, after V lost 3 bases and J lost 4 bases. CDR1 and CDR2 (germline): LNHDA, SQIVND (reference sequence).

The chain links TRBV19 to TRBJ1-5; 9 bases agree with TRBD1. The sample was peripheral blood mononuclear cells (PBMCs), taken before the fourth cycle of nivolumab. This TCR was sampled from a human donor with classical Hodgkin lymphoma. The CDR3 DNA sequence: TGTGCCAGTAGTATTCCCACAGGGGGCTTTAATCAGCCCCAGCATTTT. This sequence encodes CASSIPTGGFNQPQHF. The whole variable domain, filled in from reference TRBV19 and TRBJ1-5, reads DGGITQSPKYLFRKEGQNVTLSCEQNLNHDAMYWYRQDPGQGLRLIYYSQIVNDFQKGDIAEGYSVSREKKESFPLTVTSAQKNPTAFYLCASSIPTGGFNQPQHFGDGTRLSIL.